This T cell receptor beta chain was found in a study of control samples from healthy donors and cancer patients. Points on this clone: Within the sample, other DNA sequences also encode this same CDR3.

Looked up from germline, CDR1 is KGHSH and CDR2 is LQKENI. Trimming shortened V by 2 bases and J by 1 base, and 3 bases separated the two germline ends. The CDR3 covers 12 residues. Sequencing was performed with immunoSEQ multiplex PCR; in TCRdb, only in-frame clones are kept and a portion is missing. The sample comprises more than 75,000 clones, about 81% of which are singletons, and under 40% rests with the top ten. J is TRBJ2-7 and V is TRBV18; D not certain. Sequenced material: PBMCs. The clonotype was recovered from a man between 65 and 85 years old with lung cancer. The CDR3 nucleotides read TGTGCCAGCTCACCAGGGTCCTACGAGCAGTACTTC. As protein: CASSPGSYEQYF. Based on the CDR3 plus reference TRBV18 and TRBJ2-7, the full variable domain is NAGVMQNPRHLVRRRGQEARLRCSPMKGHSHVYWYRQLPEEGLKFMVYLQKENIIDESGMPKERFSAEFPKEGPSILRIQQVVRGDSAAYFCASSPGSYEQYFGPGTRLTVT.